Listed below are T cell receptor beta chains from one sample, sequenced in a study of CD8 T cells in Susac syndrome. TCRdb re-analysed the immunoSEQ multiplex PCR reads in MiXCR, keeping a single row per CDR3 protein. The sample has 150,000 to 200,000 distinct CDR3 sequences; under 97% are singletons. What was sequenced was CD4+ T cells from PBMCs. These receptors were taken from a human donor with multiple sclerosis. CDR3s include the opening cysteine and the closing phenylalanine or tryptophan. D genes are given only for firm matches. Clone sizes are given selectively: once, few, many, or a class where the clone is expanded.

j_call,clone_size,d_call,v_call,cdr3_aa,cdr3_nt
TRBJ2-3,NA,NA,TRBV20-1,CSASGKPGTSTDTQYF,TGCAGTGCTAGTGGGAAACCCGGGACTAGCACAGATACGCAGTATTTT
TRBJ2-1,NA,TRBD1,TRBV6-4,CASSLTGINEQFF,TGTGCCAGCAGCTTGACAGGGATCAATGAGCAGTTCTTC
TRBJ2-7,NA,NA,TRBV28,CASSGGSYEQYF,TGTGCCAGCAGTGGTGGTTCCTACGAGCAGTACTTC
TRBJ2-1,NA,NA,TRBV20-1,CSAEPDAQYNEQFF,TGCAGTGCTGAGCCGGACGCCCAATACAATGAGCAGTTCTTC
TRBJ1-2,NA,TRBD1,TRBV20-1,CSAARDSLYGYTF,TGCAGTGCTGCCCGGGACAGTCTCTATGGCTACACCTTC
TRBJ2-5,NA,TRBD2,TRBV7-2,CASSLVASGGPQETQYF,TGTGCCAGCAGCTTAGTGGCTAGCGGGGGGCCCCAAGAGACCCAGTACTTC
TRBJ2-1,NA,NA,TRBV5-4,CASSLRWGSPNEQFF,TGTGCCAGCAGCTTGCGGTGGGGGTCCCCTAATGAGCAGTTCTTC
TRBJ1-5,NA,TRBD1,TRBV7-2,CASSAGTVSNQPQHF,TGTGCCAGCAGCGCTGGGACAGTTAGCAATCAGCCCCAGCATTTT
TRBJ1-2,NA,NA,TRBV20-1,CSADVREGYGYTF,TGCAGTGCTGATGTGAGGGAGGGGTATGGCTACACCTTC
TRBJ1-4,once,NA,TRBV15,CATSEEGPWTNEKLFF,TGTGCCACCAGCGAGGAGGGTCCCTGGACTAATGAAAAACTGTTTTTT
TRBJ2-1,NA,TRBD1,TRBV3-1,CASSPIGTGGRLGNEQFF,TGTGCCAGCAGCCCAATCGGGACAGGGGGCCGTCTGGGCAATGAGCAGTTCTTC
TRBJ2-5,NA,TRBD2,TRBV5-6,CASSPRLAASQETQYF,TGTGCCAGCAGCCCCAGACTAGCAGCCTCCCAAGAGACCCAGTACTTC
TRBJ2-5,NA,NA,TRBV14,CASSGAGSQETQYF,TGTGCCAGCAGCGGTGCGGGGTCCCAAGAGACCCAGTACTTC
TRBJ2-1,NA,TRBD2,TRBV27,CASAALAGGSYNEQFF,TGTGCCAGCGCCGCCCTAGCGGGGGGTTCCTACAATGAGCAGTTCTTC
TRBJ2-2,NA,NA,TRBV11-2,CASSYNRVAGELFF,TGTGCCAGCAGCTACAACAGGGTGGCCGGGGAGCTGTTTTTT
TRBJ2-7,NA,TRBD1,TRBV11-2,CASSLDRGRGLYEQYF,TGTGCCAGCAGCTTGGACAGGGGACGAGGGCTGTACGAGCAGTACTTC
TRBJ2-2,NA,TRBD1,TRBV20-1,CSARTGQIVAGELFF,TGCAGTGCTAGGACGGGACAGATCGTAGCCGGGGAGCTGTTTTTT
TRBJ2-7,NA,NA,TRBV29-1,CSVRGAGEQYF,TGCAGCGTTAGGGGGGCAGGGGAGCAGTACTTC
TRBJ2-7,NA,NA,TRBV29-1,CSVAGGRGTPYEQYF,TGCAGCGTTGCAGGCGGCAGGGGTACGCCCTACGAGCAGTACTTC
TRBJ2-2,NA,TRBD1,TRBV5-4,CASSLWTGRNTGELFF,TGTGCCAGCAGCTTATGGACAGGGCGGAACACCGGGGAGCTGTTTTTT
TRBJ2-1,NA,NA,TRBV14,CASSQDPGNEQFF,TGTGCCAGCAGCCAAGATCCGGGCAATGAGCAGTTCTTC
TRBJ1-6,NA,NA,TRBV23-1,CASSQSTVRHISYNSPLHF,TGCGCCAGCAGTCAATCGACGGTGAGACACATCTCCTATAATTCACCCCTCCACTTT